One sample yielded the 28 T cell receptor beta chains listed below, sequenced in a study of shared clonotypes between healthy human individuals. TCRdb's copy holds only in-frame clones and misses some; the assay was immunoSEQ multiplex PCR. The repertoire includes 2 million to 2.5 million clones, approximately 95% of them detected once, and 0.39% sits in the top ten. The sequenced material came from naive CD4+ T cells from PBMCs. Subset specified: CD45RA+ positively selected. The receptor source for this set is a man aged 18 to 29 in good health. Some clones in this sample may be carry-over from other donors' samples.

The chain uses TRBV5-4 and TRBJ2-3; 12 positions match TRBD2. The ends lost 3 bases at V and 3 bases at J; junction bases unmatched: 5. CDR3 length equals 16 residues. Germline V gene lookup returns CDR1 SGHNT and CDR2 YYREEE (reference sequence). As DNA, the CDR3 is TGTGCCAGCAGCTACCGGACTAGCGGGATTACAGATACGCAGTATTTT. It yields the protein CASSYRTSGITDTQYF.

A remark on this clone: Within the sample, other DNA sequences also encode this same CDR3. The J gene is TRBJ2-7, the V gene TRBV18, with D perhaps TRBD2 (6 bases). CDR1 and CDR2 (germline): KGHSH, LQKENI. V was shortened by 3 bases and J by 0 bases, with 9 bases between the two germline ends. The CDR3 is made up of 14 amino acids. CDR3 residues: CASSPGLSSYEQYF. In DNA, the CDR3 is TGTGCCAGCTCACCGGGACTGAGCTCCTACGAGCAGTACTTC.

J is TRBJ2-2 and V is TRBV5-1; no definite D call. Per germline, CDR1 SGHRS and CDR2 YFSETQ. The V end was cut by 0 bases, the J end by 6 bases, with 9 bases between. This CDR3 comprises 14 residues. This chain's CDR3 is CASSLDLTAGELFF. The DNA of the CDR3 is TGCGCCAGCAGCTTGGACCTCACGGCCGGGGAGCTGTTTTTT.

The CDR3 bases are TGTGCCAGCTCACCGGGGCAAATTAACGAGCAGTACTTC. Amino acid sequence: CASSPGQINEQYF. The chain has TRBV18 and TRBJ2-7; maybe TRBD1 (5 bases). The CDR3 runs 13 residues. V was clipped by 3 bases and J by 5 bases, with 11 bases between them. Germline lookup yields CDR1 KGHSH and CDR2 LQKENI. The full variable domain, its missing parts supplied by reference TRBV18 and TRBJ2-7, is NAGVMQNPRHLVRRRGQEARLRCSPMKGHSHVYWYRQLPEEGLKFMVYLQKENIIDESGMPKERFSAEFPKEGPSILRIQQVVRGDSAAYFCASSPGQINEQYFGPGTRLTVT.

The V and J genes are TRBV4-2 and TRBJ2-7; D may correspond to TRBD1 or TRBD2 (5 bases each). CDR3 length: 17 residues. Deletions cut 2 bases from V and 5 bases from J, with 22 bases between. Germline V gene data show CDR1 as LGHNA and CDR2 as YNFKEQ. The CDR3 sequence is CASSQLPGRTLWDEQYF. For the CDR3, the DNA is TGTGCCAGCAGCCAACTCCCGGGACGGACGTTGTGGGACGAGCAGTACTTC.

The V and J genes are TRBV5-1 and TRBJ2-2; D perhaps matches TRBD1 (6 bases). Germline values: CDR1 SGHRS, CDR2 YFSETQ. This CDR3 region has 16 residues. V gave up 6 bases and J gave up 0 bases, with 15 bases separating them. In nucleotides, the CDR3 is TGCGCCAGCACACCAGGGGCACCGACGAACACCGGGGAGCTGTTTTTT. The encoded protein is CASTPGAPTNTGELFF.

This chain uses TRBV15 with TRBJ2-3, with unresolved D. Per germline, CDR1 LNHNV and CDR2 YYDKDF (reference sequence). There are 13 residues in the CDR3. The V gene lost 4 bases and the J gene lost 0 bases, with 5 bases spanning the gap. CDR3 loop: CATSTQSTDTQYF. CDR3 nucleotides: TGTGCCACCAGCACACAAAGCACAGATACGCAGTATTTT.

The V gene is TRBV28, the J gene TRBJ1-5; D is unclear. This CDR3 has 15 residues. Trimming took off 7 bases at V and 6 bases at J, with 19 bases between the two ends. In germline, CDR1 is MDHEN, CDR2 SYDVKM. The CDR3 reads CASTKGIGDGQPQHF. The CDR3 DNA follows: TGTGCCAGCACGAAGGGAATCGGAGATGGTCAGCCCCAGCATTTT.

This chain uses TRBV7-9 with TRBJ2-2; D is perhaps TRBD1 (5 bases). Germline V lookup: CDR1 SEHNR, CDR2 FQNEAQ (reference sequence). The CDR3 loop spans 15 amino acids. The V gene lost 1 base and the J gene lost 1 base, with 7 bases spanning the gap. CDR3 DNA: TGTGCCAGCAGCTTAGGGACAAGGAACACCGGGGAGCTGTTTTTT. Translating gives CASSLGTRNTGELFF.

V is TRBV29-1 and J is TRBJ2-1, with 7 bases aligning to TRBD2. Germline V gives CDR1 SQVTM, CDR2 ANQGSEA. V shed 0 bases and J 6 bases; nucleotides not matched to a gene: 8. The length of the CDR3 is 15 residues. CDR3 sequence (DNA): TGCAGCGTTGAAGATCTGCGGGGGTTAAGCAATGAGCAGTTCTTC. Its protein product is CSVEDLRGLSNEQFF.

The chain employs TRBV2 and TRBJ2-2; 7 bases align to TRBD1. This CDR3 contains 16 residues. From germline, CDR1 is SNHLY and CDR2 FYNNEI. The J segment lost 5 bases and the V segment lost 1 base, leaving 7 bases of the junction unmatched. The CDR3 here is CASSEEGGYETGELFF. In DNA, the CDR3 is TGTGCCAGCAGTGAAGAAGGGGGCTACGAAACCGGGGAGCTGTTTTTT.

The chain couples TRBV28 to TRBJ1-1; TRBD1 matches at 11 bases. This CDR3 has 13 amino acids. With 6 bases clipped from V and 8 bases from J, the junction kept 5 bases outside the gene matches. Germline V gene data show CDR1 as MDHEN and CDR2 as SYDVKM. This CDR3 is CASRGTGGAEAFF. The CDR3 coding sequence is TGTGCCAGCAGGGGGACAGGGGGGGCCGAAGCTTTCTTT.

Of note for this clone: Since the CDR3 does not end with the conserved phenylalanine or tryptophan, this likely comes from a read error. The limits of the CDR3 on the DNA are not certain, so only TCRdb's listed CDR3 is given. This chain links TRBV20-1 with TRBJ2-7. The CDR3 has 11 amino acids, counting both end residues. CDR1 is DFQATT, CDR2 SNEGSKA, per germline (reference sequence). CDR3: CSARVASGPPL.

The chain uses TRBV6-1 and TRBJ1-5; TRBD1 might be the D (5 bases). The germline V gene has CDR1 MNHNS and CDR2 SASEGT. There are 15 residues in the CDR3. The V end was cut by 6 bases, the J end by 1 base, with 13 bases between. CDR3 nucleotides: TGTGCCAGCAGGATGGGGGTCGAAAGCAATCAGCCCCAGCATTTT. This codes for CASRMGVESNQPQHF.

In DNA, the CDR3 is TGCGCCAGCAGCTTGGCCGGGTCAGGACTAACTGAAGCTTTCTTT. Protein: CASSLAGSGLTEAFF. This rearrangement joins TRBV5-1 to TRBJ1-1, with D unresolved. CDR3 length equals 15 residues. Trimming stripped 0 bases from V and 5 bases from J, with 14 bases between. In germline, CDR1 is SGHRS, CDR2 YFSETQ.

This chain links TRBV7-2 with TRBJ1-2; D remains ambiguous. CDR3 length: 14 amino acids. Trimming stripped 3 bases from V and 4 bases from J, with 12 bases between. Germline V gives CDR1 SGHTA, CDR2 FQGNSA. CDR3 loop: CASSFLQTSYGYTF. CDR3 in DNA: TGTGCCAGCAGCTTCTTGCAGACCAGCTATGGCTACACCTTC.

The chain is built from TRBV4-2 and TRBJ1-5; D gene ambiguous. Trimming cost V 2 bases and J 4 bases, with 12 bases left between them. The CDR3 runs 15 residues. Germline V gene lookup returns CDR1 LGHNA and CDR2 YNFKEQ. CDR3 in DNA: TGTGCCAGCAGCCAAAGGGAGGCAAAGAATCAGCCCCAGCATTTT. Protein sequence: CASSQREAKNQPQHF.

The chain uses TRBV7-9 and TRBJ2-5; D is undetermined. CDR1 and CDR2 from the germline V gene are SEHNR and FQNEAQ (reference sequence). This CDR3 is built from 13 residues. Trimming took 3 bases from V and 5 from J, leaving 10 bases between them. The CDR3, as DNA: TGTGCCAGCAGCTTTCCTGGGTGGGAGACCCAGTACTTC. This gives the protein CASSFPGWETQYF.

V is TRBV18 and J is TRBJ1-1, with D uncertain. V was trimmed by 3 bases and J by 4 bases, leaving 21 bases between them. The CDR3 spans 17 residues. Germline loops: CDR1 KGHSH, CDR2 LQKENI. CDR3 nucleotide sequence: TGTGCCAGCTCACCGACGACATTGTCCTGGTTTGGCACTGAAGCTTTCTTT. This codes for CASSPTTLSWFGTEAFF.

Details on this clone: This sample includes further DNA sequences coding for the same CDR3. J is TRBJ1-5 and V is TRBV5-1, with D uncertain. The CDR3 extends over 13 amino acids. The germline V gene encodes CDR1 SGHRS and CDR2 YFSETQ. Trimming shortened V by 4 bases and J by 0 bases, and 5 bases separated the two germline ends. The CDR3 sequence: CASSADSNQPQHF. The CDR3 region has the DNA TGCGCCAGCAGCGCTGATAGCAATCAGCCCCAGCATTTT.

This rearrangement joins TRBV14 to TRBJ2-3; TRBD2 aligns across 8 bases. The CDR3 sequence is 14 residues long. Germline loops: CDR1 SGHDN, CDR2 FVKESK. The V segment lost 4 bases and the J segment 8 bases; nucleotides outside the gene matches: 8. In nucleotides, the CDR3 is TGTGCCAGCAGCCTCCTGACGACTAGCGCTACGCAGTATTTT. Amino acid sequence: CASSLLTTSATQYF.

The rearrangement links TRBV30 to TRBJ2-3; weak D call: TRBD2 (6 bases). The CDR3 sequence is 15 residues long. The ends were cut back, 3 bases at V and 1 base at J, with 14 bases in the middle. CDR1 is GTSNPN, CDR2 SVGIG, per germline (reference sequence). CDR3 residues: CAWRTLAWGTDTQYF. The CDR3 bases are TGTGCCTGGAGAACACTAGCCTGGGGCACAGATACGCAGTATTTT.

CDR3 coding DNA: TGTGCCAGCAGCCCCTCGGGGCAGGGTGGGAACACCATATATTTT. Its protein product is CASSPSGQGGNTIYF. The chain couples TRBV9 to TRBJ1-3; TRBD1 might be the D (5 bases). Germline V gene data show CDR1 as SGDLS and CDR2 as YYNGEE. The CDR3 contains 15 residues. V lost 4 bases, J lost 7 bases, and 18 bases lay in between.

The J gene is TRBJ1-1, the V gene TRBV18; 7 nucleotides align to TRBD1. The V gene end was trimmed by 2 bases and the J gene end by 4 bases; junction bases not matched to a gene: 10. Per germline, CDR1 KGHSH and CDR2 LQKENI. There are 16 residues in the CDR3. The CDR3, as DNA: TGTGCCAGCTCACCAGTCGGACAGGTTCGGGGCACTGAAGCTTTCTTT. This translates into CASSPVGQVRGTEAFF.

This clone was detected once. The rearrangement joins TRBV19 to TRBJ1-2, with 7 bases fitting TRBD1. The CDR3 loop spans 15 amino acids. Germline trimming cut 3 bases from V and 6 bases from J; bases unmatched to any gene: 10. Germline V CDR1 and CDR2: LNHDA, SQIVND (reference sequence). The DNA of the CDR3 is TGTGCCAGTAGTATCTGGTCGACAGGGAGGGATGGCTACACCTTC. Translated: CASSIWSTGRDGYTF.

The CDR3 reads CASSLDRTAYEQYF. The CDR3 DNA sequence: TGTGCCAGCAGCTTGGATAGAACTGCCTACGAGCAGTACTTC. The chain is built from TRBV5-4 and TRBJ2-7; D unresolved. CDR3 size: 14 residues. The germline gives CDR1 SGHNT, CDR2 YYREEE (reference sequence). Trimming removed 0 bases from V and 2 bases from J, with 9 bases in between.

CDR3 coding DNA: TGTGCCAGCAGTTGGCGCGGTCTCACAGATACGCAGTATTTT. Protein: CASSWRGLTDTQYF. The chain joins TRBV27 to TRBJ2-3; D is undetermined. Per the germline V gene, CDR1 is MNHEY and CDR2 is SMNVEV (reference sequence). The CDR3 sequence is 14 residues long. The germline V and J ends were trimmed by 4 bases and 2 bases, with 10 bases remaining between them.

The CDR3: CASSWARLETQYF. CDR3 DNA sequence: TGTGCCAGCAGTTGGGCTCGGCTAGAGACCCAGTACTTC. This chain connects TRBV27 to TRBJ2-5; D is ambiguous. The V gene lost 4 bases and the J gene lost 4 bases, with 10 bases spanning the gap. The CDR3 sequence is 13 residues long. Germline values: CDR1 MNHEY, CDR2 SMNVEV (reference sequence).